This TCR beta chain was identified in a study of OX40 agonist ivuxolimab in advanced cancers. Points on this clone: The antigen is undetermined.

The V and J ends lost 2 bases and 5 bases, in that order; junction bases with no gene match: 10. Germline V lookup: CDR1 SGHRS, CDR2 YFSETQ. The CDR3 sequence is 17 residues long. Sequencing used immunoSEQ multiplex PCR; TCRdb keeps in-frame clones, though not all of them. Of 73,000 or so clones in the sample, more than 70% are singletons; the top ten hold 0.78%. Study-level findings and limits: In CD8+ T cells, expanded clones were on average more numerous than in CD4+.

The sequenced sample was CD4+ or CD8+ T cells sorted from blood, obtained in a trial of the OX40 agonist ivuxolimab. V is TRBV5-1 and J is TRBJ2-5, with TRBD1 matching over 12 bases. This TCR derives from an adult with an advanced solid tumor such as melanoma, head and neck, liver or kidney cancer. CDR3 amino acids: CASSFPGQGAAGETQYF. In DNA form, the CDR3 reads TGCGCCAGCAGCTTCCCGGGACAGGGGGCAGCAGGGGAGACCCAGTACTTC.